This TCR beta chain was observed in a study of memory CD4+ T cells and cytomegalovirus serostatus. About the study: Of the healthy Belgian adults, 9 were CMV seropositive and 24 seronegative.

The CDR3 is 11 amino acids. Germline CDR1 is SGHRS and CDR2 is YFSETQ. V lost 0 bases and J 7 bases, leaving 5 bases between the germline ends. Single viable CD3+CD4+CD8-CD45RO+ cells were sorted as the memory CD4+ T cells. Donors' CMV status reflects serum IgG against pp150, pp28, p38, p52. Clones were sequenced by immunoSEQ multiplex PCR, and TCRdb holds only the in-frame ones, with some missing. This sample yields under 70,000 clones, of which 80% to 85% are seen a single time; approximately 1.1% belongs to the top ten. The chain uses TRBV5-1 and TRBJ2-7, with D unclear. Sequenced input: memory CD4+ T cells from blood. The receptor's source is an adult in good health and CMV-seronegative. For the CDR3, the DNA is TGCGCCAGCAGCTTGGAGACAGAGCAGTACTTC. Amino acids: CASSLETEQYF.